The 5 T cell receptor beta chains presented below share a single source sample, sequenced in a study of PD-1 blockade in classical Hodgkin lymphoma (dated by TCRdb to the early 2020s). Libraries came from the immunoSEQ multiplex PCR assay. What TCRdb holds here is the immuneACCESS table cut down to in-frame rearrangements. Part of the clones is not present; checked against another copy, under half of the missing clones reflect an unresolved V gene, and the others are unexplained. This sample is represented by 75,000 to 100,000 clones; 93% of them were singletons. The top ten constitute 2% of the sample. The time point tag for this specimen amounts to: cycle 4 day 1 (C4D1), after less than 7 weeks of nivolumab. Relapse after autologous stem cell transplantation had occurred in all trial patients, and cohorts A, B and C were distinguished by prior brentuximab vedotin exposure. This sample comprised peripheral blood mononuclear cells (PBMCs), obtained before the fourth cycle of nivolumab. These receptors were collected from a human donor with classical Hodgkin lymphoma.

The chain couples TRBV30 to TRBJ2-3; D remains ambiguous. CDR1 and CDR2 (germline): GTSNPN, SVGIG (reference sequence). V was clipped by 2 bases and J by 1 base, with 22 bases between them. The CDR3 runs to 18 residues. CDR3 region: CAWSPQGARVKRTDTQYF. The CDR3 DNA sequence: TGTGCCTGGAGTCCTCAAGGAGCCCGAGTGAAACGCACAGATACGCAGTATTTT.

The J gene is TRBJ2-3, the V gene TRBV30; no clear D gene. Trimming took 2 bases from V and 6 from J, leaving 6 bases between them. This CDR3 has 11 amino acids. The V gene's germline CDR1 is GTSNPN and CDR2 SVGIG (reference sequence). CDR3 nucleotides: TGTGCCTGGAGTACCCCCGATACGCAGTATTTT. It specifies CAWSTPDTQYF.

The chain is built from TRBV5-1 and TRBJ1-2, with TRBD1 matching 7 bases. The CDR3 runs 15 residues. J was trimmed by 0 bases and V by 4 bases; bases with no gene match: 6. Germline V lookup: CDR1 SGHRS, CDR2 YFSETQ. CDR3 region: CASSHDDRANYGYTF. DNA of the CDR3: TGCGCCAGCAGCCACGATGACAGGGCTAACTATGGCTACACCTTC. Complete variable domain (other parts from reference TRBV5-1 and TRBJ1-2): KAGVTQTPRYLIKTRGQQVTLSCSPISGHRSVSWYQQTPGQGLQFLFEYFSETQRNKGNFPGRFSGRQFSNSRSEMNVSTLELGDSALYLCASSHDDRANYGYTFGSGTRLTVV.

This chain connects TRBV7-2 to TRBJ1-2, with D possibly matching TRBD1 (5 bases). Per germline, CDR1 SGHTA and CDR2 FQGNSA. Trimming pared 5 bases from V and 4 bases from J, leaving 8 bases between. The CDR3 runs 12 residues. CDR3 region: CASSPGSYGYTF. The CDR3 coding sequence is TGTGCCAGCAGCCCAGGGAGCTATGGCTACACCTTC.

This chain links TRBV7-7 with TRBJ2-7, with D perhaps matching TRBD1 (5 bases). V was shortened by 5 bases and J by 6 bases, with 8 bases between the two germline ends. Germline values: CDR1 SSHAT, CDR2 FNYEAQ (reference sequence). The CDR3 runs to 11 residues. The CDR3 sequence: CASSQTAEQYF. Here the CDR3 DNA reads TGTGCCAGCAGCCAGACAGCCGAGCAGTACTTC. The complete variable domain, with remaining parts taken from reference TRBV7-7 and TRBJ2-7, reads GAGVSQSPRYKVTKRGQDVTLRCDPISSHATLYWYQQALGQGPEFLTYFNYEAQPDKSGLPSDRFSAERPEGSISTLTIQRTEQRDSAMYRCASSQTAEQYFGPGTRLTVT.